This T cell receptor beta chain appears in the sequencing data of a study of cytomegalovirus exposure and HLA in healthy donors (dated by TCRdb to 2016 to 2017). The study in broad terms: An earlier analysis of a few hundred of the donors reported under 300 Gb of sequence data and about 120 million unique TCR beta sequences obtained from about 200 million T cells. HLA typing included class I and class II loci at four-digit resolution. To decide whether each TCR beta V gene segment behaved as functional or pseudogenic, an earlier analysis of approximately 600 of the donors relied on high-throughput TCR beta sequencing. Typing coverage differed by locus: A, B, C, DRB1 and DQB1 were typed in roughly 620-640 donors, DQA1 in about 500, DPA1 in over 600, and DPB1 in 450 to 480. Among the roughly 430 genotyped donors, approximately 81% belonged to the genetic ancestry cluster associated with self-reported Caucasian donors. Across 300 to 400 genotyped donors of the cohort, an average of roughly 200,000 unique TCR beta nucleotide sequences per donor were sequenced, and roughly 20% of those sequences were non-productive. Donor age, sex, ethnicity and CMV serostatus were compiled together with the repertoire data. A later genetic analysis took genome-wide SNP genotypes for 398 of the 666 donors and used that subset as a discovery cohort. Roughly 5 DR-DQ haplotypes were handled as single units for association and clustering, since linkage in the cohort was strong. Rather than using new phenotypic data, the later analysis identified candidate immune exposures from TCR beta sequences and from how often those sequences occurred across donors. Every discovery cohort repertoire had been produced on one sequencing platform. A separate validation cohort of over a hundred different subjects was used in addition to the 666-subject first cohort. The study was designed to test whether signatures of past pathogen exposure could be identified by cataloging public T cell receptors. Roughly 290 gigabases of sequencing data and tens of millions of unique TCR sequences made up an early release that covered some 640 HLA-typed donors. The study profiled the T cell repertoires of under 700 subjects by immunosequencing and related them to cytomegalovirus serostatus. The study combined high-throughput TCR immunosequencing, statistical association of individual TCRs with disease status, and machine learning to predict cytomegalovirus infection status. To study patterns of TCR occurrence, a later analysis re-analyzed previously published TCR beta repertoires from just over 650 donors and added high-resolution HLA genotyping.

The CDR3 covers 12 residues, taking in both the cysteine and the phenylalanine. The kept DNA is CDR3 alone, 36 bases in frame from the first base. The germline ends are 13 bases apart after V is trimmed by 3 bases and J by 11 bases. The germline V gene encodes CDR1 MNHNS and CDR2 SASEGT. The protocol used for the library was the immunoSEQ multiplex PCR assay. The multiplex PCR relied on a mix of 60 forward primers for TCR Vbeta segments and 13 reverse primers for TCR Jbeta segments. Amplification of the CDR3 region of rearranged TCR beta genes was performed with a multiplex PCR assay on genomic DNA. On the Illumina HiSeq System, the amplified TCR beta libraries were sequenced as 87-base-pair reads. The source study handled its data this way. In a later analysis, some 80 million unique TCR beta chains were counted across the 500 to 850 repertoires, and approximately 9.9 million of these chains were shared by at least two donors. To remove PCR and sequencing errors, raw reads were error-corrected and collapsed into unique sequences using a nearest-neighbor algorithm that merged closely related sequences. To assign V, D and J gene segments, CDR3 sequences were aligned to IMGT reference sequences. For a sequence to be retained, a match of at least six nucleotides to both a V gene segment and a J gene segment was required. Rearrangements were called productive when the CDR3 lacked stop codons and stayed in frame with V and J; all others were non-productive. Following IMGT convention, CDR3 was defined as the stretch from the second conserved V-encoded cysteine to the conserved J-encoded phenylalanine. The earlier analysis of fewer than 750 of the donors excluded sequences that lacked an unambiguous match to a single V gene segment. In an earlier analysis of around 590 of the donors, a V segment was called functional when productive rearrangements were above 56.7%, and segregating when the standard deviation between donors exceeded 5%. To diagnose cytomegalovirus status from the catalog of TCR beta chain sequences, a statistical classification framework was built. In a later analysis, V and J genes were assigned by comparing TCR nucleotide sequences against IMGT/GENE-DB human TR gene sequences. Using the TCRdist pipeline, a later analysis assigned CDR3 sequences along with most-parsimonious VDJ recombination scenarios. In a later analysis, each TCR beta chain was defined by its CDR3 amino acid sequence together with its V-gene family, and reads lacking a unique V-gene family were excluded. A later analysis removed roughly 590 highly shared, low-generation-probability nucleotide sequences to deal with suspected cross-contamination and a sequencing artifact. For each public chain, a later analysis derived a clonal expansion index from normalized ranks of inferred template counts within each repertoire. In a later analysis, generation probabilities were computed using a VDJ recombination model fitted to out-of-frame rearrangements, and the results were checked against IGoR. In a later analysis, hypergeometric tests were used to score TCR-TCR, TCR-HLA and TCR-CMV co-occurrence, with a repertoire-size bias correction applied to TCR pairs. A later analysis estimated false discovery rates by permuting HLA or CMV assignments 20 times. A later analysis grouped co-occurring TCRs with DBSCAN, adding TCRdist sequence similarity when clustering within HLA-allele-positive subsets. For co-occurrence clustering, repertoires with fewer than 30,000 or more than 120,000 public chains were excluded, along with 5 or 6 repertoires with anomalous nucleotide sharing. This immuneACCESS table, as held by TCRdb, lists in-frame sequences with V and J called but not all clones. Of the missing ones, under half trace to an unresolved V gene in checked studies; the others have no known cause. The V and J calls and clone size come from that table; D and trimming were worked out from the DNA. Recorded for this sample are roughly 140,000 clones; 82% of them occurred a single time. Around 6.6% of the sample lies in the top ten.

The paper as a whole reports these results and caveats: V-gene and J-gene trimming of TCR beta chains was associated with a missense DCLRE1C variant in a later genetic analysis, and the association was replicated in an independent cohort. Broadly in line with IMGT annotations, most TCR beta V segments showed up in productive rearrangements about 90% or about 30% of the time in an earlier analysis of under 700 of the donors. In both the original and validation cohorts, the classifier was reported to diagnose cytomegalovirus status with high specificity and sensitivity. Presence/absence analyses assumed roughly uniform sequencing depth across donors, an assumption that may not hold. The earlier analysis of a few hundred of the donors excluded seventeen rarely observed V segments, including chromosome 9 orphons, because counts were too low. The 87-base-pair reads could not distinguish some IMGT-functional V segments, including TRBV6-2 and TRBV6-3, so those segments were excluded. In a later analysis, TCR association rates were found to vary across HLA loci, with the most associated TCRs seen for DRB1 alleles and the fewest for HLA-C alleles. In a later analysis, most CMV-associated TCR beta chains were found to appear HLA-restricted, with HLA associations seemingly driven largely by CMV exposure. Strong co-occurrence of HLA alleles, especially DR and DQ, made assigning TCR associations to individual alleles difficult. A later analysis reported that several top co-occurrence clusters appeared linked to parvovirus B19, influenza, CMV and Epstein-Barr virus. Because HLA typing was unavailable for some donors at each locus, only the typed subset was used in association tests. In this cohort, only TCR beta chains were sequenced, and detectable features were limited by the absence of alpha or paired-chain data. A later genetic analysis reported fewer N-insertions in productive TCRs among donors in an Asian-associated ancestry cluster than the approximately 700-donor mean. The study listed 150 to 200 TCR beta chains as associated with cytomegalovirus. A later analysis found that HLA-associated TCR beta chains were more clonally expanded and had lower generation probabilities than equally common non-associated chains. A group of highly shared sequence variants was considered likely to be a technical artifact of the sequencing pipeline. Linkage disequilibrium might explain the correlated functional status among segregating V segments, but an unknown experimental factor could not be excluded. At a false discovery rate of 0.05, a later analysis linked around 17,000 TCR beta sequences to specific HLA alleles. The only immune exposure information available for the cohort was CMV serostatus. A further reported finding was that TCR beta sequences accurately predicted the HLA-A and HLA-B alleles for most subjects in the first cohort. According to the authors, the approach could potentially be generalized to other disease states and immunological phenotypes. Three of the identified cytomegalovirus-associated TCR beta chains were confirmed in vitro to be specific for cytomegalovirus antigens. Across donors, most TCR sequences were observed very rarely, whereas some public TCRs were present in many individuals.

The cohort was made up of 666 healthy bone marrow donors. Cohort members were all nominally healthy when sampled, although unrecorded immune exposures were likely present. The donor tested CMV seropositive and was one of the 289 seropositive cohort members. A peripheral blood sample was provided by each donor, and peripheral blood mononuclear cells were used for TCR beta sequencing. Genomic DNA extraction from the blood cell samples was performed with the Qiagen DNeasy Blood Extraction Kit. On this clone itself: Its antigen is currently not known. Within one base of it there is no much larger clone, and no base qualities were kept.

The chain links TRBV6-1 with TRBJ1-1; no D gene can be assigned with confidence. This receptor was identified in a woman between 45 and 65 years old in good health and CMV-seropositive. The sample was PBMCs. The CDR3 region: CASSEGHGAAFF. DNA sequence: TGTGCCAGCAGTGAGGGCCATGGTGCGGCTTTCTTT.